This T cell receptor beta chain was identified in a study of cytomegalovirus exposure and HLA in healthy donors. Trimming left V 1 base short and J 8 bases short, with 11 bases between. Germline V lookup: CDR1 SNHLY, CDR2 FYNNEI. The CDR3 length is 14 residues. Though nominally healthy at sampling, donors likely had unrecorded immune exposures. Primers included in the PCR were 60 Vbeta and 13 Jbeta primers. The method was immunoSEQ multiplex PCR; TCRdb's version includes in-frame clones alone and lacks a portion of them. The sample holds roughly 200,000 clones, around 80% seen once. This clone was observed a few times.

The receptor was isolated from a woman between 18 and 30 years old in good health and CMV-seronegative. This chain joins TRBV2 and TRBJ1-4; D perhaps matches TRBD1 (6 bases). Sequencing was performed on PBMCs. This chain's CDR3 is CASSEGTEMEKLFF. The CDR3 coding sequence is TGTGCCAGCAGTGAAGGGACAGAAATGGAAAAACTGTTTTTT.